This T cell receptor (beta chain) stems from a study of shared clonotypes between healthy human individuals. Across the study: CD4 naive and memory got three plates each, CD8 naive two, CD8 memory one. Regarding the study as a whole: The rarefaction results pointed to incomplete sorted-subset sequencing despite large depth.

V was shortened by 0 bases and J by 2 bases, with 13 bases between the two germline ends. CDR1 and CDR2 from the germline V gene are MNHEY and SMNVEV (reference sequence). The CDR3 loop spans 17 amino acids. The genomic DNA of each subset was split evenly across several immunoSEQ plates. Produced via immunoSEQ multiplex PCR; TCRdb's table is partial and in-frame only. This sample has a few million clones, with just over 90% found just once. Note on this clone: Its target is unknown.

The J gene is TRBJ2-2, the V gene TRBV27; D is perhaps TRBD1 (6 bases). The material sequenced was naive CD4+ T cells sorted from blood. Described subset: CD45RA+ positively selected. This sequence was found in a man aged 18 to 30 in good health. The CDR3 loop is CASSLSGQFYNTGELFF. The CDR3 bases are TGTGCCAGCAGTTTATCAGGACAGTTCTATAACACCGGGGAGCTGTTTTTT.